The 32 T cell receptor beta chains below all came from one sample that was sequenced in a study of T cell changes during pregnancy in multiple sclerosis. Clones were sequenced by immunoSEQ multiplex PCR, and TCRdb holds only the in-frame ones, with some missing. The sample lists approximately 68,000 clones, 90% to 95% occurring once. This specimen consisted of peripheral blood, obtained in the third trimester of pregnancy. Every receptor here comes from a female donor in good health, enrolled as a control in a pregnancy study.

This sequence joins TRBV1 and TRBJ2-3; no DNA check was done on the table's D call, TRBD1. TRBV1 is a pseudogene segment. CDR3 size: 17 residues. The CDR3 coding sequence is TGCACCAGCAGCCAAGGCGTGCAAGGGGCGCGGACAGATACGCAGTATTTT. Its protein is CTSSQGVQGARTDTQYF.

The V gene is TRBV4-1, the J gene TRBJ2-3; possible D gene TRBD2, 6 bases. The germline V gene encodes CDR1 MGHRA and CDR2 YSYEKL. CDR3 length: 16 amino acids. V lost 2 bases, J lost 2 bases, and 14 bases lay in between. CDR3 residues: CASSQFSGKHTDTQYF. The CDR3 coding sequence is TGCGCCAGCAGCCAATTTAGCGGAAAACACACAGATACGCAGTATTTT.

This clone showed up just once. The gene calls are TRBV6-6 and TRBJ1-5; 9 nucleotides line up with TRBD1. V lost 4 bases to trimming and J lost 3 bases; unmatched junction nucleotides: 7. CDR1 MNHNY and CDR2 SVGAGI come from the germline V gene (reference sequence). CDR3 length: 16 amino acids. CDR3 nucleotides: TGTGCCAGCAGTTCCCCCCGGGACAGGGTCAATCAGCCCCAGCATTTT. Its translation is CASSSPRDRVNQPQHF.

The chain links TRBV5-6 to TRBJ1-5, with TRBD1 identical over 9 bases. The ends lost 1 base at V and 7 bases at J; junction bases unmatched: 15. Germline CDR1 is SGHDT and CDR2 is YYEEEE. The CDR3 extends over 18 amino acids. The CDR3 DNA follows: TGTGCCAGCAGCTTGAATGTTTGGGCCGGGACAGGGTACCAGCCCCAGCATTTT. This codes for CASSLNVWAGTGYQPQHF.

The J gene is TRBJ2-5, the V gene TRBV5-1, with D possibly matching TRBD1 (5 bases). Trimming pared 6 bases from V and 0 bases from J, leaving 9 bases between. Germline CDR1 reads SGHRS; CDR2 reads YFSETQ. The CDR3 spans 13 residues. The CDR3 coding sequence is TGCGCCAGCAAAGTCAGGGACCAAGAGACCCAGTACTTC. It yields the protein CASKVRDQETQYF.

This chain uses TRBV15 with TRBJ2-7; no reliable D call. This CDR3 is 18 amino acids long. V was shortened by 0 bases and J by 3 bases, with 21 bases between the two germline ends. From germline, CDR1 is LNHNV and CDR2 YYDKDF (reference sequence). CDR3 region: CATSRDHLSPHDFYEQYF. CDR3 DNA sequence: TGTGCCACCAGCAGAGATCACTTGAGTCCGCACGACTTCTACGAGCAGTACTTC.

The rearrangement joins TRBV11-1 to TRBJ2-7, with D uncertain. The CDR3 has 12 amino acids. V was trimmed by 1 base and J by 5 bases, leaving 6 bases between them. Germline V gene sequence: CDR1 SGHAT, CDR2 FQDESV (reference sequence). Here the CDR3 reads CASSLGEDEQYF. The CDR3 DNA sequence: TGTGCCAGCAGCTTAGGAGAGGACGAGCAGTACTTC. Filled out from reference TRBV11-1 and TRBJ2-7, the complete variable domain reads EAEVAQSPRYKITEKSQAVAFWCDPISGHATLYWYRQILGQGPELLVQFQDESVVDDSQLPKDRFSAERLKGVDSTLKIQPAELGDSAMYLCASSLGEDEQYFGPGTRLTVT.

This clone was found once. The chain joins TRBV30 to TRBJ2-3; a possible D gene is TRBD1 (6 bases). The germline CDR1 and CDR2 sequences are GTSNPN and SVGIG (reference sequence). This CDR3 comprises 20 residues. V was pared by 1 base and J by 0 bases, with 26 bases between. The CDR3 DNA reads as TGTGCCTGGAGTGGCCGTCGACAGGTACCTAGATGGGGGAGCACAGATACGCAGTATTTT. Translating gives CAWSGRRQVPRWGSTDTQYF.

The V and J genes are TRBV4-1 and TRBJ1-5; D is perhaps TRBD1 (6 bases). Germline-derived CDR1 and CDR2 are MGHRA and YSYEKL. This CDR3 is built from 14 residues. V was trimmed by 4 bases and J by 3 bases, leaving 10 bases between them. This CDR3 reads CASSLGTFNQPQHF. CDR3 sequence (DNA): TGCGCCAGCAGCCTCGGGACATTCAATCAGCCCCAGCATTTT.

V usage is TRBV5-1 and J usage is TRBJ2-6, with 9 bases identical to TRBD2. In germline, CDR1 is SGHRS, CDR2 YFSETQ. CDR3 size: 16 residues. The J segment lost 0 bases and the V segment lost 4 bases, leaving 2 bases of the junction unmatched. In DNA form, the CDR3 reads TGCGCCAGCAGCGCGGGAGGGGTCTCTGGGGCCAACGTCCTGACTTTC. This codes for CASSAGGVSGANVLTF.

The table lists this clone with a count of one. The CDR3 DNA reads TGTGCCAGCAGCGACAGACAGAGTGAAAAACTGTTTTTT. Encoded protein: CASSDRQSEKLFF. This rearrangement joins TRBV11-2 to TRBJ1-4; D possibly corresponds to TRBD1 (5 bases). The CDR3 runs to 13 residues. Between the trimmed V and J ends, which lost 5 bases and 7 bases, there was a span of 11 bases. Germline V CDR1 and CDR2: SGHAT, FQNNGV.

The chain links TRBV18 to TRBJ1-1, with 7 bases identical to TRBD1. The CDR3 sequence is 17 residues long. V lost 3 bases to trimming and J lost 5 bases; unmatched junction nucleotides: 15. Germline lookup yields CDR1 KGHSH and CDR2 LQKENI. This CDR3 is CASSPRGGAGGRTEAFF. For the CDR3, the DNA is TGTGCCAGCTCACCTAGAGGGGGCGCGGGTGGGAGGACTGAAGCTTTCTTT.

The chain couples TRBV5-1 to TRBJ2-3; D perhaps matches TRBD1 (6 bases). Germline V lookup: CDR1 SGHRS, CDR2 YFSETQ. The CDR3 sequence is 16 residues long. V was shortened by 4 bases and J by 1 base, with 16 bases between the two germline ends. The CDR3 DNA follows: TGCGCCAGCAGCATAGTACAGGGTGGCGGCACAGATACGCAGTATTTT. Protein sequence: CASSIVQGGGTDTQYF.

V and J are TRBV4-3 and TRBJ1-6; D call uncertain. V lost 0 bases and J lost 0, with 3 bases in between. The CDR3 sequence is 15 residues long. CDR1 and CDR2 from the germline V gene are LGHNA and YSLEER. The CDR3 DNA follows: TGCGCCAGCAGCCAAGACAGCTCCTATAATTCACCCCTCCACTTT. It is translated as CASSQDSSYNSPLHF.

The DNA of the CDR3 is TGTGCCAGCGCGGGACAGAACAGCTACTATGGCTACACCTTC. Its translation: CASAGQNSYYGYTF. The chain employs TRBV7-9 and TRBJ1-2; 7 positions agree with TRBD1. From germline, CDR1 is SEHNR and CDR2 FQNEAQ (reference sequence). J was trimmed by 3 bases and V by 8 bases; bases with no gene match: 9. The CDR3 sequence is 14 residues long. Full variable domain (remainder filled in from reference TRBV7-9 and TRBJ1-2): DTGVSQNPRHKITKRGQNVTFRCDPISEHNRLYWYRQTLGQGPEFLTYFQNEAQLEKSRLLSDRFSAERPKGSFSTLEIQRTEQGDSAMYLCASAGQNSYYGYTFGSGTRLTVV.

This CDR3 reads CASSWGDRDNEQFF. The CDR3 nucleotides are TGTGCCAGCAGCTGGGGGGACAGGGACAATGAGCAGTTCTTC. The rearrangement links TRBV5-6 to TRBJ2-1; 9 bases fit TRBD1. The CDR3 contains 14 residues. With 3 bases clipped from V and 5 bases from J, the junction kept 3 bases outside the gene matches. The germline CDR1 and CDR2 sequences are SGHDT and YYEEEE.

This sequence joins TRBV10-3 and TRBJ1-2; no definite D call. Trimming took off 0 bases at V and 7 bases at J, with 12 bases between the two ends. Germline assignment: CDR1 ENHRY and CDR2 SYGVKD. This CDR3 has 14 amino acids. Written as DNA, the CDR3 is TGTGCCATCAGTGAGTCGTATCTGACGGGTGGCTACACCTTC. Protein product: CAISESYLTGGYTF.

The chain links TRBV4-1 to TRBJ1-1; no clear D. Germline CDR1 and CDR2: MGHRA and YSYEKL. Between the trimmed V and J ends, which lost 1 base and 0 bases, there was a span of 9 bases. The CDR3 spans 15 residues. The CDR3 region has the DNA TGCGCCAGCAGCCAAGGCAGTCTTTTGAACACTGAAGCTTTCTTT. Protein product: CASSQGSLLNTEAFF.

The chain recombines TRBV7-2 with TRBJ2-3; 12 bases are shared with TRBD2. The CDR3 sequence is 19 residues long. CDR1 is SGHTA and CDR2 is FQGNSA in the germline V gene. V gave up 3 bases and J gave up 3 bases; unmatched junction bases: 13. CDR3 sequence: CASSFRGTSGGIATDTQYF. The CDR3 nucleotides are TGTGCCAGCAGCTTTAGGGGAACTAGCGGGGGGATCGCGACAGATACGCAGTATTTT.

The rearrangement links TRBV4-1 to TRBJ2-1; TRBD1 agrees at 8 bases. The CDR3 extends over 17 amino acids. Losses at the gene ends were 0 bases for V and 1 base for J; bases not matched to a gene: 5. CDR1 and CDR2 (germline): MGHRA, YSYEKL. Written as DNA, the CDR3 is TGCGCCAGCAGCCAAGACCGGACAGGGAGATCCTACAATGAGCAGTTCTTC. Protein sequence: CASSQDRTGRSYNEQFF.

The CDR3 coding sequence is TGTGCCAGTAGTGTCTTGGGAGGGGCGGCTTCCCTCTATGGCTACACCTTC. It specifies CASSVLGGAASLYGYTF. The V gene is TRBV19, the J gene TRBJ1-2; maybe TRBD1 (5 bases). This CDR3 is built from 17 residues. Trimming removed 5 bases from V and 4 bases from J, with 23 bases in between. Per the germline V gene, CDR1 is LNHDA and CDR2 is SQIVND (reference sequence).

V gene TRBV19 combines with J gene TRBJ2-4, with 9 bases fitting TRBD2. Losses at the gene ends were 7 bases for V and 3 bases for J; bases not matched to a gene: 10. CDR3 length: 16 residues. Germline CDR1 is LNHDA and CDR2 is SQIVND (reference sequence). In DNA form, the CDR3 reads TGTGCCAGTACTGATGGGACTAGCCGAGACAAAAACATTCAGTACTTC. It yields the protein CASTDGTSRDKNIQYF.

For the CDR3, the DNA is TGTGCCAGCAGTGAAGGCCCCTCCGGGTTTTTT. Its protein is CASSEGPSGFF. V usage is TRBV2 and J usage is TRBJ1-4; no reliable D call. The CDR3 has 11 residues. Trimming removed 1 base at V and 16 bases at J, with 10 bases between. The germline CDR1 and CDR2 sequences are SNHLY and FYNNEI. The variable domain in full, completed from reference TRBV2 and TRBJ1-4, reads EPEVTQTPSHQVTQMGQEVILRCVPISNHLYFYWYRQILGQKVEFLVSFYNNEISEKSEIFDDQFSVERPDGSNFTLKIRSTKLEDSAMYFCASSEGPSGFFGSGTQLSVL.

V is TRBV14 and J is TRBJ2-3, with D possibly TRBD2 on 6 matching bases. CDR1 SGHDN and CDR2 FVKESK come from the germline V gene. The CDR3 sequence is 16 residues long. V lost 2 bases and J 0 bases, leaving 12 bases between the germline ends. CDR3 DNA sequence: TGTGCCAGCAGCCAAACTAGCCGCCCCAGCACAGATACGCAGTATTTT. Translation gives CASSQTSRPSTDTQYF.

The chain carries TRBV7-9 and TRBJ2-1; 7 bases are a match to TRBD2. J was trimmed by 6 bases and V by 1 base; bases with no gene match: 6. Germline values: CDR1 SEHNR, CDR2 FQNEAQ (reference sequence). The length of the CDR3 is 15 residues. In DNA, the CDR3 is TGTGCCAGCAGCTTAGGTAGCGGGCAACTCAATGAGCAGTTCTTC. Protein: CASSLGSGQLNEQFF.

The rearrangement joins TRBV6-1 to TRBJ2-7, with TRBD2 matching 7 bases. The CDR3 has 12 amino acids. Germline CDR1 is MNHNS and CDR2 is SASEGT. CDR3 protein: CATRDYAYEQYF. The CDR3 bases are TGTGCTACGAGGGACTATGCCTACGAGCAGTACTTC.

The rearrangement joins TRBV28 to TRBJ1-1; D is undetermined. The CDR3 has 12 residues. Germline V gene lookup returns CDR1 MDHEN and CDR2 SYDVKM. The V gene lost 2 bases and the J gene lost 6 bases, with 7 bases spanning the gap. CDR3 loop: CASSLAGAEAFF. The CDR3 coding sequence is TGTGCCAGCAGTTTAGCAGGCGCTGAAGCTTTCTTT.

The chain has TRBV7-9 and TRBJ1-6; D might be TRBD1 (6 bases). The CDR3 loop spans 16 amino acids. The germline V gene encodes CDR1 SEHNR and CDR2 FQNEAQ (reference sequence). Deletions cut 4 bases from V and 7 bases from J, with 17 bases between. CDR3 nucleotide sequence: TGTGCCAGCAGCTCATACCAAGGGACACTAAATTCACCCCTCCACTTT. This translates into CASSSYQGTLNSPLHF. Drawing the rest from reference TRBV7-9 and TRBJ1-6, the complete variable domain is DTGVSQNPRHKITKRGQNVTFRCDPISEHNRLYWYRQTLGQGPEFLTYFQNEAQLEKSRLLSDRFSAERPKGSFSTLEIQRTEQGDSAMYLCASSSYQGTLNSPLHFGNGTRLTVT.

The chain recombines TRBV11-2 with TRBJ1-2; D gene uncertain. This CDR3 contains 14 residues. The germline CDR1 and CDR2 sequences are SGHAT and FQNNGV. V was shortened by 8 bases and J by 2 bases, with 15 bases between the two germline ends. This CDR3 reads CASEAGLTNYGYTF. The CDR3 bases are TGTGCCAGCGAAGCAGGACTGACCAACTATGGCTACACCTTC.

The V call is TRBV6-1, the J call TRBJ2-7, with a weak D call TRBD1 (6 bases). V lost 8 bases and J lost 1, with 18 bases in between. CDR3 length equals 15 residues. CDR1 and CDR2 from the germline V gene are MNHNS and SASEGT. CDR3 coding DNA: TGTGCCAGCGGCAAGCCATGGGGGCCGTCCTACGAGCAGTACTTC. Encoded protein: CASGKPWGPSYEQYF.

The V and J genes are TRBV6-5 and TRBJ1-5, with 7 bases that match TRBD1. From germline, CDR1 is MNHEY and CDR2 SVGAGI. The CDR3 spans 14 residues. After removal of 6 bases from V and 3 bases from J, the junction contained 5 bases not matched to a gene. Here the CDR3 reads CASSGTVFNQPQHF. The CDR3 DNA reads TGTGCCAGCAGCGGGACAGTCTTCAATCAGCCCCAGCATTTT.

The V gene is TRBV25-1, the J gene TRBJ2-2, with TRBD1 as a possible D gene (6 bases). This CDR3 comprises 14 residues. Germline values: CDR1 MGHDK, CDR2 SYGVNS. Trimming took off 4 bases at V and 3 bases at J, with 9 bases between the two ends. Written as DNA, the CDR3 is TGTGCCAGCAGTGGAGGGGGAGACACCGGGGAGCTGTTTTTT. Protein sequence: CASSGGGDTGELFF.